This section outlines one TCR beta chain sequence together with its context. Its specificity is unknown. The sample comes from a study of cytomegalovirus exposure and HLA in healthy donors. The wider study: Around 78 million unique TCR sequences came from HLA-typed donors in an early release.

The study ran its PCR with 60 Vbeta and 13 Jbeta primers. The table came from immunoSEQ multiplex PCR; TCRdb's copy has only in-frame clones and leaves some out. The table includes tens of thousands of clones, 65% to 85% detected once. Study results and caveats: Sequencing had likely introduced a cluster of highly shared sequence variants as an artifact. Among CMV-associated TCR beta chains, most appeared HLA-restricted in a later analysis. In vitro work confirmed that three CMV-associated chains recognize CMV antigens.

With V trimmed by 3 bases and J by 7 bases, 2 bases remained unmatched. The CDR3 consists of 13 residues. Germline CDR1 is GTSNPN and CDR2 is SVGIG (reference sequence). The origin of this receptor is a woman in her twenties or thirties in good health and CMV-seropositive. This chain joins TRBV30 and TRBJ2-1; 11 positions match TRBD2. What was sequenced was PBMCs. This CDR3 reads CAWRTSGMNEQFF. The CDR3 region has the DNA TGTGCCTGGAGGACTAGCGGGATGAATGAGCAGTTCTTC.